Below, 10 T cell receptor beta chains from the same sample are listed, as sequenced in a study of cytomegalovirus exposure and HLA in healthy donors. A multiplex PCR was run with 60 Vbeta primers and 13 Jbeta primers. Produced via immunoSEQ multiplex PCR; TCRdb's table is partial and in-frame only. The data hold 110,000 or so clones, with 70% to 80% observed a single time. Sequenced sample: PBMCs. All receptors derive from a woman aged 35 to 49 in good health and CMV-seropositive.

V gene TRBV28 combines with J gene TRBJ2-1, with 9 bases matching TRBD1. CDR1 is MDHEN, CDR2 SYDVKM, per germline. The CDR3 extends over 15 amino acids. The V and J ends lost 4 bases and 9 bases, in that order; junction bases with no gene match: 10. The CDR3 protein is CASSSQGQGSSEQFF. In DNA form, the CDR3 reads TGTGCCAGCAGTTCACAGGGACAGGGATCATCTGAGCAGTTCTTC. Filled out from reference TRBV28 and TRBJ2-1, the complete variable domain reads DVKVTQSSRYLVKRTGEKVFLECVQDMDHENMFWYRQDPGLGLRLIYFSYDVKMKEKGDIPEGYSVSREKKERFSLILESASTNQTSMYLCASSSQGQGSSEQFFGPGTRLTVL.

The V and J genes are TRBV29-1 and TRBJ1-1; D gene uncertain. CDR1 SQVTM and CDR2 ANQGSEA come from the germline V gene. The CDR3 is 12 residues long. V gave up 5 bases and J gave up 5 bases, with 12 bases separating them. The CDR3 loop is CSVLPGGTEAFF. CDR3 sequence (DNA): TGCAGCGTTCTTCCGGGAGGGACTGAAGCTTTCTTT.

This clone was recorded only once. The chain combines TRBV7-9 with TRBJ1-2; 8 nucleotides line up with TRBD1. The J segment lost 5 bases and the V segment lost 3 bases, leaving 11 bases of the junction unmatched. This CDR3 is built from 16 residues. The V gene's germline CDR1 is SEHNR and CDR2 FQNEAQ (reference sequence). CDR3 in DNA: TGTGCCAGCAGCTTTGGACTGGCCACAGGGGGGTATGGCTACACCTTC. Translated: CASSFGLATGGYGYTF.

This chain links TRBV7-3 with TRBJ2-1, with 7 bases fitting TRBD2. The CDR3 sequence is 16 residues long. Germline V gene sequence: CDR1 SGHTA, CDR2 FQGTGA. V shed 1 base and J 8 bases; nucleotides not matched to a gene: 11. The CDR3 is CASSLNGAGVRYEQFF. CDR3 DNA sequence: TGTGCCAGCAGCTTAAATGGGGCGGGAGTTCGTTATGAGCAGTTCTTC.

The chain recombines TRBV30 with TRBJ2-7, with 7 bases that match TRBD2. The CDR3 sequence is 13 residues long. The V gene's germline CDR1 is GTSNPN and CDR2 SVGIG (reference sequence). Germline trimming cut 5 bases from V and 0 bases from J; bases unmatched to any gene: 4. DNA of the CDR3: TGTGCCTGGGCTTGGGGGGGCTCCTACGAGCAGTACTTC. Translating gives CAWAWGGSYEQYF.

CDR3 nucleotides: TGTGCCAGCAGCTTAGCCAATACGCAGTATTTT. It codes for CASSLANTQYF. This chain connects TRBV11-1 to TRBJ2-3; D is unresolved. Germline values: CDR1 SGHAT, CDR2 FQDESV (reference sequence). V shed 0 bases and J shed 7 bases, with 2 bases lying between them. There are 11 residues in the CDR3.

The DNA for the CDR3 is TGTGCCAGCAGCGTAGGGACTAGCGGCTACACCGGGGAGCTGTTTTTT. It codes for CASSVGTSGYTGELFF. The genes are TRBV9 and TRBJ2-2; 10 bases align to TRBD2. This CDR3 has 16 amino acids. J was trimmed by 3 bases and V by 0 bases; bases with no gene match: 2. CDR1 SGDLS and CDR2 YYNGEE come from the germline V gene. Drawing the rest from reference TRBV9 and TRBJ2-2, the complete variable domain is DSGVTQTPKHLITATGQRVTLRCSPRSGDLSVYWYQQSLDQGLQFLIQYYNGEERAKGNILERFSAQQFPDLHSELNLSSLELGDSALYFCASSVGTSGYTGELFFGEGSRLTVL.

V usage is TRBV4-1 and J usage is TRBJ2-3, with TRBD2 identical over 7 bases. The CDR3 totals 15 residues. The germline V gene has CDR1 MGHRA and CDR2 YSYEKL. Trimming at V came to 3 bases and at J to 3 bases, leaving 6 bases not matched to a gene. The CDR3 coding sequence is TGCGCCAGCAGCCAGGGGACTACTGGAACAGATACGCAGTATTTT. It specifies CASSQGTTGTDTQYF.

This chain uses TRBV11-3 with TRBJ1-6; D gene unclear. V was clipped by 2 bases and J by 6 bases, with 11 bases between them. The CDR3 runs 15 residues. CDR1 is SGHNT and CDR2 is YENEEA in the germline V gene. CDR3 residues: CASSLSRVLNSPLHF. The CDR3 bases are TGTGCCAGCAGCTTAAGCCGGGTCCTTAATTCACCCCTCCACTTT.

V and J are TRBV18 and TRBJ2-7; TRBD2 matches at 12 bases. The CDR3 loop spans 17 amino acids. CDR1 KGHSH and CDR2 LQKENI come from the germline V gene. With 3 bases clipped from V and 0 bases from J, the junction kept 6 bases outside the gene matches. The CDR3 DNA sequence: TGTGCCAGCTCACCTAGACTAGCGGGAGAGAGCTCCTACGAGCAGTACTTC. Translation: CASSPRLAGESSYEQYF.